The 22 T cell receptor beta chains presented below share a single source sample, sequenced in a study of tumor-infiltrating lymphocytes in primary liver carcinoma. Each 20-30 mg portion of unsorted bulk tissue served as the source for co-extraction of RNA and DNA. TCR beta cDNA was prepared out of around 460 ng total RNA by means of a constant-region primer. Nested multiplex PCR, run for three rounds with slightly modified ARM-PCR, yielded TCR beta libraries. TRBV1-TRBV30 forward and Cbeta reverse primers drove the first two roughly 10-cycle rounds. TCRdb re-called the multiplex PCR reads with MiXCR, one entry per CDR3 protein. This table holds about 120,000 distinct CDR3 sequences, less than 75% found once. Specimen: tumor-adjacent normal liver tissue. All receptors come from a woman aged 55-70 years with primary liver carcinoma and hepatitis B virus infection.

As for this clonotype: A junction boundary mismatches the germline segment, possibly from a read error. The rearrangement joins TRBV11-3 to TRBJ2-1; 13 bases line up with TRBD2. The CDR3 is 17 amino acids. Germline V CDR1 and CDR2: SGHNT, YENEEA. The CDR3 region is CASSPRLLAGGYNEPFF. The CDR3 DNA follows: TGTGCTAGTAGCCCGAGACTACTAGCGGGAGGGTACAATGAGCCGTTCTTC.

The chain uses TRBV7-8 and TRBJ1-4, with 7 bases aligning to TRBD1. V shed 5 bases and J 8 bases; nucleotides not matched to a gene: 11. The germline gives CDR1 SGHVS, CDR2 FQNEAQ. The CDR3 covers 15 residues. The CDR3, as DNA: TGTGCCAGCAGCATAAACAGGGGTCCAAGCGAAAAACTGTTTTTT. Protein: CASSINRGPSEKLFF. Variable domain in full (rest from reference TRBV7-8 and TRBJ1-4): GAGVSQSPRYKVAKRGQDVALRCDPISGHVSLFWYQQALGQGPEFLTYFQNEAQLDKSGLPSDRFFAERPEGSVSTLKIQRTQQEDSAVYLCASSINRGPSEKLFFGSGTQLSVL.

As concerns this clonotype: At one of its ends the junction is not consistent with the germline gene, which may arise from a read error. The chain is built from TRBV29-1 and TRBJ1-1; weak D call: TRBD1 (6 bases). Germline V lookup: CDR1 SQVTM, CDR2 ANQGSEA. The CDR3 spans 15 residues. CDR3 DNA: TGCAGCGTTATGCATTCCGGGACATTAAACACTGAAGCTTGCTTT. Protein sequence: CSVMHSGTLNTEACF.

Details on this clonotype: A much larger clonotype is one base distant, so this may be a read error. The chain couples TRBV28 to TRBJ2-7; the D is unclear. The CDR3 extends over 11 amino acids. Germline CDR1 is MDHEN and CDR2 is SYDVKM. The chain's CDR3 is CASTLRGERYF. In DNA form, the CDR3 reads TGTGCCAGCACCCTGCGCGGCGAGCGGTACTTC.

In the case of this clonotype: The junction does not match germline at one end; this may be a read error. The chain couples TRBV4-2 to TRBJ2-6; D is uncertain. The CDR3 sequence is 17 residues long. CDR1 and CDR2 from the germline V gene are LGHNA and YNFKEQ. CDR3: CANSTSPLAYGANVLTF. The CDR3 coding sequence is TGTGCCAACAGCACCTCACCCCTCGCGTATGGGGCCAACGTCCTGACTTTC.

Notes on this clonotype: A junction end diverges from the germline sequence, so it may reflect a read error. This chain uses TRBV28 with TRBJ1-1; no clear D. CDR1 MDHEN and CDR2 SYDVKM come from the germline V gene. The CDR3 spans 13 residues. The CDR3 bases are TGTGCCAGCAGACAGTGGGGAAGGACTGAAGTTTTCTTT. This encodes CASRQWGRTEVFF.

To note about this clonotype: Being one base from a much bigger clone, this may be a read error. The chain employs TRBV10-2 and TRBJ1-6; 7 bases align to TRBD1. Looked up from germline, CDR1 is WSHSY and CDR2 is SAAADI. The length of the CDR3 is 12 residues. CDR3 loop: CASNRGGSPPHF. The CDR3 nucleotides are TGCGCCAGCAACAGGGGTGGATCACCCCCCCACTTT.

About this clonotype: A read error may explain this, as a much larger clone is one base away. The rearrangement links TRBV7-9 to TRBJ1-2, with a tentative D call TRBD1 (6 bases). The germline V and J ends were trimmed by 5 bases and 3 bases, with 16 bases remaining between them. Looked up from germline, CDR1 is SEHNR and CDR2 is FQNEAQ (reference sequence). CDR3 length equals 15 residues. The CDR3 loop reads CASSSTGRADYGYTF. Written as DNA, the CDR3 is TGTGCCAGCAGCAGCACAGGGAGGGCTGACTATGGCTACACCTTC.

Turning to this clonotype: A read error is possible here, since a much larger clone lies one base away. The genes are TRBV5-1 and TRBJ2-1, with 8 bases identical to TRBD2. This CDR3 is built from 16 residues. With 0 bases clipped from V and 8 bases from J, the junction kept 10 bases outside the gene matches. Germline CDR1 SGHRS, CDR2 YFSETQ. The CDR3 nucleotides are TGCGCCAGCAGCTTGGACCAGCGGGAGACTCACCATGAGCAGTTCTTC. Its translation is CASSLDQRETHHEQFF.

This clonotype was recorded once. A much larger clone lies one base from this, so it may be a read error. The J gene is TRBJ2-7, the V gene TRBV5-4; D may match TRBD1 or TRBD2 (5 bases each). The CDR3 is 15 residues long. Germline V gene lookup returns CDR1 SGHNT and CDR2 YYREEE (reference sequence). CDR3 residues: CTSSPGTAAVHEQYF. The CDR3 coding sequence is TGTACCAGCAGCCCCGGGACGGCGGCTGTGCACGAGCAGTACTTC.

This clonotype is a singleton in its sample. A much larger clone differs by one base, so this may be a read error. This chain connects TRBV7-9 to TRBJ1-3, with a possible D match to TRBD1 (6 bases). CDR1 is SEHNR and CDR2 is FQNEAQ in the germline V gene (reference sequence). This CDR3 is built from 19 residues. CDR3 sequence: CACSLMGLGRGDSGNTIYF. The CDR3 DNA is TGTGCCTGCAGCTTAATGGGACTGGGCAGGGGAGACTCTGGAAACACCATATATTTT.

The genes are TRBV12-3 or TRBV12-4 and TRBJ2-3; D unclear. The CDR3 sequence is 14 residues long. The V end was cut by 4 bases, the J end by 1 base, with 9 bases between. The CDR3 sequence: CASSSLDRTDTQYF. The CDR3 DNA is TGTGCCAGCAGTTCTCTGGATCGCACAGATACGCAGTATTTT.

Regarding this clonotype: Germline is not matched at one junction end, which may reflect a read error. This chain links TRBV13 with TRBJ1-2; D ambiguous. Germline CDR1 reads PRHDT; CDR2 reads FYEKMQ (reference sequence). The CDR3 is made up of 15 amino acids. The CDR3 nucleotides are TGTGCCAGTAGCTTAGGCCCCCCAGATAACTATAGCTACACCTTC. Its protein product is CASSLGPPDNYSYTF.

The gene calls are TRBV4-2 and TRBJ1-1; D is uncertain. The CDR3 runs to 16 residues. Germline CDR1 reads LGHNA; CDR2 reads YNFKEQ. The CDR3 loop is CAISRVAGRMNTEAFF. CDR3 nucleotides: TGTGCTATCAGCCGAGTGGCAGGTAGGATGAACACTGAAGCTTTCTTT.

Concerning this clonotype: This clone may be a read error of a much larger clone one base away. The chain links TRBV7-9 to TRBJ2-2; the D gene is possibly TRBD2 (5 bases). Germline V gives CDR1 SEHNR, CDR2 FQNEAQ (reference sequence). Trimming shortened V by 5 bases and J by 9 bases, and 13 bases separated the two germline ends. CDR3 size: 13 residues. The DNA for the CDR3 is TGTGCCAGCAGCCCCCTGGGAGCCCGGGAGCTGTTTTTT. Encoded protein: CASSPLGARELFF.

About this clonotype itself: One end of the junction fails to match germline, which may point to a read error. Written as DNA, the CDR3 is TGTACTAGTGGTTTGGTGCTGTGTAGCCTCGATAATGAAGCTTTCTTT. It encodes CTSGLVLCSLDNEAFF. The chain joins TRBV12-5 to TRBJ1-1, with D hard to call. The CDR3 contains 16 residues. Germline V lookup: CDR1 LGHNT, CDR2 FRNRAP.

This clonotype was found many times. The chain uses TRBV29-1 and TRBJ2-2, with 10 bases that match TRBD2. The CDR3 extends over 14 amino acids. CDR1 is SQVTM and CDR2 is ANQGSEA in the germline V gene. The junction had 4 bases not matched to a gene; V was cut back by 4 bases and J by 5 bases. In DNA form, the CDR3 reads TGCAGCGTTGGGGCTAGCGGGAGTACCGGGGAGCTGTTTTTT. The encoded protein is CSVGASGSTGELFF.

About this clonotype itself: Sequence at one end of the junction differs from germline and may be a read error. J is TRBJ2-3 and V is TRBV11-3, with D possibly being TRBD1 (5 bases). The CDR3 spans 14 residues. Germline values: CDR1 SGHNT, CDR2 YENEEA. CDR3 nucleotide sequence: TGTGCCAGTAGCTTAAGGACAACCACATATGCGCAGTATTTT. Its protein product is CASSLRTTTYAQYF.

With regard to this clonotype: A much larger clone lies a single base off, so this may be a read error. CDR3 protein: CASSLGVGTGLYSSPLHF. The CDR3 DNA reads as TGCGCCAGCAGCTTGGGGGTCGGAACGGGGCTCTATAGTTCACCCCTCCACTTT. The chain carries TRBV5-1 and TRBJ1-6; D perhaps matches TRBD1 (5 bases). CDR3 length equals 18 residues. Germline V gene sequence: CDR1 SGHRS, CDR2 YFSETQ. Combining the CDR3 with reference TRBV5-1 and TRBJ1-6 gives the whole variable domain KAGVTQTPRYLIKTRGQQVTLSCSPISGHRSVSWYQQTPGQGLQFLFEYFSETQRNKGNFPGRFSGRQFSNSRSEMNVSTLELGDSALYLCASSLGVGTGLYSSPLHFGNGTRLTVT.

Concerning this clonotype itself: This may stem from a read error, because a much larger clone lies one nucleotide away. The rearrangement joins TRBV11-2 to TRBJ1-5; D perhaps matches TRBD1 (6 bases). This CDR3 contains 16 residues. Germline loops: CDR1 SGHAT, CDR2 FQNNGV. The CDR3: CASSLKGGLTNQSQHF. The CDR3 DNA reads as TGTGCCAGCAGCCTAAAAGGGGGACTGACGAATCAGTCCCAGCATTTT. The whole variable domain, filled in from reference TRBV11-2 and TRBJ1-5, reads EAGVAQSPRYKIIEKRQSVAFWCNPISGHATLYWYQQILGQGPKLLIQFQNNGVVDDSQLPKDRFSAERLKGVDSTLKIQPAKLEDSAVYLCASSLKGGLTNQSQHFGDGTRLSIL.

This clonotype was seen a few times. The chain uses TRBV6-1 and TRBJ1-5; D might be TRBD2 (8 bases). The J call may not be correct, given that the DNA end is closer to TRBJ2-3. The CDR3 totals 15 residues. Per the germline V gene, CDR1 is MNHNS and CDR2 is SASEGT. In nucleotides, the CDR3 is TGTGCCAGCAGGAAGGACAGGACTAGCAATCAGCCCCAGTATTTT. It specifies CASRKDRTSNQPQYF.

Of note for this clonotype: Compared with germline, one end of the junction differs, possibly owing to a read error. This chain uses TRBV14 with TRBJ2-7; perhaps TRBD1 as D (5 bases). The CDR3 runs 16 residues. The germline CDR1 and CDR2 sequences are SGHDN and FVKESK. The CDR3 loop reads CASSQVVQESSYEQCF. The DNA of the CDR3 is TGTGCCAGCAGCCAAGTCGTACAGGAGAGCTCCTACGAGCAGTGCTTC.